This TCR beta chain was recorded in a study of OX40 agonist ivuxolimab in advanced cancers. Looking at the study overall: Participants, 65% to 85% male, averaged about 56 years of age, ranging from about 23 to 90. Eligibility admitted prior anti-PD-1, anti-PD-L1 or anti-CTLA-4 therapy; roughly 40% had some. Study-wide results and limits: Still undetermined is the antigen specificity of the expanded peripheral T cells.

The data were produced by immunoSEQ multiplex PCR, yet TCRdb's version contains in-frame clones alone and is incomplete. Of roughly 72,000 clones detected, about 93% appear once; the ten largest clones hold approximately 14%. Regarding this clone: Antigen: not known.

Here the sequenced sample was CD4+ or CD8+ T cells sorted from blood, taken in a trial of the OX40 agonist ivuxolimab. This clonotype originated in an adult with an advanced solid tumor such as melanoma, head and neck, liver or kidney cancer.

The CDR3 is CASSLSGASSYEQYF. Written as DNA, the CDR3 is TGTGCCAGCAGCTTATCGGGGGCGAGCTCCTACGAGCAGTACTTC. The chain combines TRBV7-6 with TRBJ2-7, with D possibly being TRBD1 or TRBD2 (6 bases each). Between the trimmed V and J ends, which lost 2 bases and 0 bases, there was a span of 11 bases. CDR1 is SGHVS and CDR2 is FNYEAQ in the germline V gene. The CDR3 sequence is 15 residues long.